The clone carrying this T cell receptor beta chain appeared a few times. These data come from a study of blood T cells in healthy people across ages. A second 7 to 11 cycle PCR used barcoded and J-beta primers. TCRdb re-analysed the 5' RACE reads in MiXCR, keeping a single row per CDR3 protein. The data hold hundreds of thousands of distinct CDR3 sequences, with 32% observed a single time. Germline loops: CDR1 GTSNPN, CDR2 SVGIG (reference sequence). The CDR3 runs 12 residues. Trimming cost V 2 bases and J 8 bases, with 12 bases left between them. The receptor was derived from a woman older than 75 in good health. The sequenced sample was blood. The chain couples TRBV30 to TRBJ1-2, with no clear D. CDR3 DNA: TGTGCCTGGAGTCTCCATCCTGGGGGCTACACCTTC. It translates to CAWSLHPGGYTF.